A selection of T cell receptor beta chains follows, all from one sample in a study of response to subunit inactivated influenza vaccine. Using its own MiXCR run on the RT-PCR reads, TCRdb lists one record per CDR3 protein. The sample shows a few hundred thousand distinct CDR3 sequences, approximately 14% of them seen only once. Sequencing used PBMCs from blood, obtained about 11 days after vaccination. The receptors stem from a man aged 50 to 59 who received an inactivated influenza vaccine. Each CDR3 is given without its conserved first and last residue. Fields, in order: V gene, CDR3 protein.

V: TRBV2; CDR3: ASILQRQETQY
V: TRBV5-1; CDR3: ASSGVDGPTFEGYT
V: TRBV12-3/TRBV12-4; CDR3: ASNNWQGAQETQY
V: TRBV10-3; CDR3: ATREYWKEETQY
V: TRBV7-9; CDR3: ASSEWGMNTEAF
V: TRBV11-2; CDR3: ASSLFHPEAF
V: TRBV5-6; CDR3: ASSWGRYEAF
V: TRBV5-1; CDR3: ASSLGQGKGYT
V: TRBV6-2/TRBV6-3; CDR3: ASSPGGGATDTQY
V: TRBV3-1; CDR3: ASSQMASFASYEQY
V: TRBV7-2; CDR3: ASSLIASTDTQY
V: TRBV4-3; CDR3: ASSQVHDGKNIQY
V: TRBV7-2; CDR3: ASSLLQGASQPQH
V: TRBV28; CDR3: ASSLGGDTYNEQF
V: TRBV27; CDR3: ATGWGGADTQY
V: TRBV15; CDR3: ATSTRGRESVNEQY
V: TRBV29-1; CDR3: SVGPKGTEAF
V: TRBV4-3; CDR3: ASSQEGRTSYFPDTQY
V: TRBV7-2; CDR3: ASSLVDREETQY
V: TRBV18; CDR3: ASSPVRQLYNYEQY
V: TRBV12-3/TRBV12-4; CDR3: ASVPRSEASYNEQF
V: TRBV7-9; CDR3: ASSPVTYGYT
V: TRBV5-1; CDR3: ASTKTGGIGNTEAF
V: TRBV3-1; CDR3: ASSHLQGSPGETQY
V: TRBV18; CDR3: ASSPSSLNQPQH
V: TRBV6-5; CDR3: ASSYLAGGGTDTQY
V: TRBV20-1; CDR3: SAVLPPDTQY
V: TRBV5-1; CDR3: ASSLTGTVAYEQY
V: TRBV7-9; CDR3: ASSRLSRGHTEAF
V: TRBV12-3/TRBV12-4; CDR3: ASTSWAGRGTGELF
V: TRBV10-2; CDR3: ASKGRSRAYTGELF